The T cell receptor beta chain described here comes from a study of cytomegalovirus exposure and HLA in healthy donors. As for the study in general: Unique TCR beta sequences numbering around 110 million came from around 180 million T cells in an earlier analysis. The early release's HLA-typed donors yielded some 85 million unique TCRs.

The CDR3 is 15 residues long. Germline V lookup: CDR1 MGHRA, CDR2 YSYEKL. V was cut by 1 base and J by 2 bases, with 11 bases left in between. General observations from the study: Across donors, presence/absence analyses took sequencing depth to be roughly uniform. The authors later found most CMV-associated TCR beta chains appeared HLA-restricted.

Primers included in the PCR were 60 Vbeta and 13 Jbeta primers. Repertoires were generated with immunoSEQ multiplex PCR, while TCRdb's copy carries only in-frame clones and drops some. The table records 150,000 to 200,000 clones, about 79% of them present only once. In this sample, this clone turned up a few times. Antigen specificity is unknown. Different DNA sequences within this sample yield the same CDR3. The source of this sequence is a man aged 50 to 59 in good health and CMV-seropositive. This chain joins TRBV4-1 and TRBJ2-5, with D possibly matching TRBD2 (5 bases). The sequenced sample consisted of PBMCs. The CDR3 spells CASSQGASTQETQYF. CDR3 coding DNA: TGCGCCAGCAGCCAAGGGGCTAGCACTCAAGAGACCCAGTACTTC.